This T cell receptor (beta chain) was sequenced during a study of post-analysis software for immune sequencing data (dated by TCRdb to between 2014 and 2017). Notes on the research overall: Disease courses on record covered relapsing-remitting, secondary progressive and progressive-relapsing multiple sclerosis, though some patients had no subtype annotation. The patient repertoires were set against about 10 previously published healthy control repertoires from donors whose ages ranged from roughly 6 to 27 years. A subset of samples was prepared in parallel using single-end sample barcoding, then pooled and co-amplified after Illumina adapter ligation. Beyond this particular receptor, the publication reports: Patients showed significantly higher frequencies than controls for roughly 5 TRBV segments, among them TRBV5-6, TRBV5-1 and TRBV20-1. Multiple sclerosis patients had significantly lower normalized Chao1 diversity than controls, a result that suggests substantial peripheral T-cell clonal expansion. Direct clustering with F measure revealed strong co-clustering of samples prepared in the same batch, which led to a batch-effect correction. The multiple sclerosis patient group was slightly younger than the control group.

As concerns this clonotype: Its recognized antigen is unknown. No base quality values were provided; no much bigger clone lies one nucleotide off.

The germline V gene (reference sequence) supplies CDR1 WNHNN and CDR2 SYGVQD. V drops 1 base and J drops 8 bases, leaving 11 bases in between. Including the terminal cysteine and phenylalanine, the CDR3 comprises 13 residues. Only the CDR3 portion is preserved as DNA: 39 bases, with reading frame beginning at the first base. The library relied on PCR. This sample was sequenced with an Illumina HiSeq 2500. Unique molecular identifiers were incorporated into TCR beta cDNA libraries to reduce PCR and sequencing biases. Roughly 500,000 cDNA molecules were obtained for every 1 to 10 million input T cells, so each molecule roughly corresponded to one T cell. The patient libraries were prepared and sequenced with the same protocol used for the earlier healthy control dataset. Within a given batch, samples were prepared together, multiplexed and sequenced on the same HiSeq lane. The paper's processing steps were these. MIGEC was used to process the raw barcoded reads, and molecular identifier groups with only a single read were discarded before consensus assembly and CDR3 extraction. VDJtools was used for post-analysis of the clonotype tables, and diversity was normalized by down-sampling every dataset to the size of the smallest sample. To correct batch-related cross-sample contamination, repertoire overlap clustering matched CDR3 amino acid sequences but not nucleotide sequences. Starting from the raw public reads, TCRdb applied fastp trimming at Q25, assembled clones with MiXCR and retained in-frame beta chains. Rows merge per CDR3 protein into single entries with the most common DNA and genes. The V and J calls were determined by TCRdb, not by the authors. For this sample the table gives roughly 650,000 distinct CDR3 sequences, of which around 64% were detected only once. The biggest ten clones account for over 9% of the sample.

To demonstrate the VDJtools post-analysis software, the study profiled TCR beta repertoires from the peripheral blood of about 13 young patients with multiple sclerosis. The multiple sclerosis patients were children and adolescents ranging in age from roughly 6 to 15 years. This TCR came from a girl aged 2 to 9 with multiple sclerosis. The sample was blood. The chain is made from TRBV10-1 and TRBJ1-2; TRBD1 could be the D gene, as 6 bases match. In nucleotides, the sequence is TGCGCCAGCAGTGAGTACAGGGCCAGCGGCTACACCTTC. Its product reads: CASSEYRASGYTF.